One and the same sample provided the 30 T cell receptor beta chains below, sequenced in a study of blood T cell repertoires in COVID-19. Profiling relied on immunoSEQ multiplex PCR, and the TCRdb table lists in-frame clones only, not all of them. Among some 97,000 clones, just over 90% were seen once, and the ten largest hold about 1.9%. Sequenced: peripheral blood. All receptors derive from a man aged 50-59 years with active COVID-19.

The rearrangement joins TRBV2 to TRBJ1-5; D unclear. V lost 3 bases and J lost 3, with 18 bases in between. The CDR3 runs to 17 residues. The germline V gene has CDR1 SNHLY and CDR2 FYNNEI. CDR3 nucleotides: TGTGCCAGCAGTGACCCCCGGACCGGGGTTACCAATCAGCCCCAGCATTTT. Translating gives CASSDPRTGVTNQPQHF. Complete variable domain (other parts from reference TRBV2 and TRBJ1-5): EPEVTQTPSHQVTQMGQEVILRCVPISNHLYFYWYRQILGQKVEFLVSFYNNEISEKSEIFDDQFSVERPDGSNFTLKIRSTKLEDSAMYFCASSDPRTGVTNQPQHFGDGTRLSIL.

The chain employs TRBV29-1 and TRBJ1-2, with 8 bases fitting TRBD1. From germline, CDR1 is SQVTM and CDR2 ANQGSEA. V gave up 0 bases and J gave up 8 bases; unmatched junction bases: 8. The CDR3 runs to 14 residues. The CDR3 region has the DNA TGCAGCGTTGAAGAATTTCACAGGGGGATCGGCTACACCTTC. Its translation: CSVEEFHRGIGYTF.

Only one count was recorded for this clone. J is TRBJ1-5 and V is TRBV23-1; the D gene is possibly TRBD1 (5 bases). TRBV23-1 is annotated as an ORF whose role is uncertain. V lost 4 bases, J lost 7 bases, and 23 bases lay in between. The CDR3 is made up of 17 amino acids. The CDR3 spells CASSPVAAGRIGQPQHF. In DNA form, the CDR3 reads TGCGCCAGCAGTCCCGTAGCGGCAGGGCGTATAGGCCAGCCCCAGCATTTT.

The gene calls are TRBV20-1 and TRBJ2-5; 12 nucleotides align to TRBD2. The V gene's germline CDR1 is DFQATT and CDR2 SNEGSKA (reference sequence). The CDR3 spans 16 residues. The J segment lost 5 bases and the V segment lost 3 bases, leaving 10 bases of the junction unmatched. The CDR3 loop reads CSASPTGLAGRETQYF. DNA of the CDR3: TGCAGTGCTAGTCCCACCGGACTAGCGGGGAGGGAGACCCAGTACTTC.

This rearrangement joins TRBV5-1 to TRBJ1-2, with 8 bases fitting TRBD1. The germline V gene has CDR1 SGHRS and CDR2 YFSETQ. This CDR3 spans 13 amino acids. The trim removed 4 bases at V and 9 bases at J, leaving 8 bases unmatched. The CDR3 is CASSEQDRASYTF. The CDR3 DNA reads as TGCGCCAGCAGCGAGCAGGACAGGGCAAGCTACACCTTC.

This chain connects TRBV30 to TRBJ1-5; TRBD1 might be the D (5 bases). The CDR3 sequence is 16 residues long. Deletions cut 3 bases from V and 3 bases from J, with 18 bases between. Germline V lookup: CDR1 GTSNPN, CDR2 SVGIG (reference sequence). The chain's CDR3 is CAWSASFGGVNQPQHF. CDR3 bases: TGTGCCTGGAGCGCCTCCTTCGGAGGGGTCAATCAGCCCCAGCATTTT.

The count of this clone is one. The CDR3 is CASSSRSDTQYF. CDR3 in DNA: TGTGCCAGCAGTTCTCGTTCGGATACGCAGTATTTT. This sequence joins TRBV12-3 or TRBV12-4 and TRBJ2-3; no definite D call. The V and J ends lost 4 bases and 6 bases respectively, with 8 bases between them. The CDR3 covers 12 residues.

V usage is TRBV5-1 and J usage is TRBJ2-1; no clear D gene. The CDR3 contains 18 residues. V was shortened by 0 bases and J by 0 bases, with 16 bases between the two germline ends. CDR1 SGHRS and CDR2 YFSETQ come from the germline V gene. The CDR3 here is CASSLALTLSSSYNEQFF. The CDR3 DNA reads as TGCGCCAGCAGCTTGGCCCTAACTCTCTCAAGCTCCTACAATGAGCAGTTCTTC.

A single count supports this clone. This chain uses TRBV5-1 with TRBJ2-2, with D possibly matching TRBD1 (5 bases). The CDR3 covers 16 residues. V lost 0 bases, J lost 1 base, and 10 bases lay in between. CDR1 and CDR2 from the germline V gene are SGHRS and YFSETQ. CDR3 sequence: CASSLVGQGNTGELFF. Here the CDR3 DNA reads TGCGCCAGCAGCTTGGTAGGCCAGGGGAACACCGGGGAGCTGTTTTTT.

The chain links TRBV5-8 to TRBJ1-5; D remains ambiguous. Deletions cut 1 base from V and 0 bases from J, with 11 bases between. The CDR3 sequence is 16 residues long. CDR1 and CDR2 (germline): SGHTS, YDEGEE. The CDR3 region is CASSLTREYSNQPQHF. The CDR3 region has the DNA TGTGCCAGCAGCTTGACTCGAGAATATAGCAATCAGCCCCAGCATTTT.

This chain joins TRBV5-1 and TRBJ1-1; 10 bases match TRBD1. The J segment lost 0 bases and the V segment lost 0 bases, leaving 8 bases of the junction unmatched. The CDR3 sequence is 18 residues long. CDR1 is SGHRS, CDR2 YFSETQ, per germline. The CDR3 protein is CASSLELGQGHMNTEAFF. CDR3 nucleotides: TGCGCCAGCAGCTTGGAGCTGGGACAGGGGCACATGAACACTGAAGCTTTCTTT.

The rearrangement uses TRBV18 and TRBJ2-2; tentative D call: TRBD1 (6 bases). This CDR3 is 16 amino acids long. Trimming took 3 bases from V and 7 from J, leaving 18 bases between them. The germline gives CDR1 KGHSH, CDR2 LQKENI. The CDR3 nucleotides read TGTGCCAGCTCACCCCTGGACAGCACCCCGAGCGGGGAGCTGTTTTTT. Residues: CASSPLDSTPSGELFF.

The CDR3 coding sequence is TGCAGTGCTAGTCGGAGCGGGAGCTACAATGAGCAGTTCTTC. Amino acids: CSASRSGSYNEQFF. This rearrangement joins TRBV20-1 to TRBJ2-1; 8 positions match TRBD2. Germline V gene data show CDR1 as DFQATT and CDR2 as SNEGSKA (reference sequence). CDR3 length: 14 amino acids. Trimming took 3 bases from V and 3 from J; bases not matched to a gene: 4.

This clone has just a few counts. The chain uses TRBV2 and TRBJ2-7; D may be TRBD1 (5 bases). The CDR3 is made up of 11 amino acids. Trimming pared 6 bases from V and 7 bases from J, leaving 10 bases between. The germline CDR1 and CDR2 sequences are SNHLY and FYNNEI. The CDR3 DNA follows: TGTGCCAGCAGGGGGCAAGGAGAGCAGTACGTC. Protein sequence: CASRGQGEQYV.

This clone was found a few times. The chain joins TRBV4-1 to TRBJ2-7; maybe TRBD1 (5 bases). Germline lookup yields CDR1 MGHRA and CDR2 YSYEKL. V lost 0 bases to trimming and J lost 1 base, with 13 bases between them. This CDR3 is built from 16 residues. CDR3 in amino acids: CASSQEWAGKSYEQYF. Here the CDR3 DNA reads TGCGCCAGCAGCCAAGAGTGGGCAGGGAAATCCTACGAGCAGTACTTC.

The rearrangement joins TRBV11-2 to TRBJ2-2; D uncertain. The germline V and J ends were trimmed by 3 bases and 8 bases, with 10 bases remaining between them. The germline CDR1 and CDR2 sequences are SGHAT and FQNNGV. This CDR3 has 13 residues. As DNA, the CDR3 is TGTGCCAGCAGCTTTAAGTTGAGGGGGGAGCTGTTTTTT. The encoded protein is CASSFKLRGELFF.

The chain combines TRBV5-4 with TRBJ1-4; a possible D gene is TRBD1 (6 bases). The CDR3 consists of 15 residues. Germline V gene lookup returns CDR1 SGHNT and CDR2 YYREEE (reference sequence). V lost 0 bases and J lost 6, with 12 bases in between. This CDR3 reads CASSLAAGADEKLFF. The CDR3 region has the DNA TGTGCCAGCAGCTTGGCGGCAGGGGCGGATGAAAAACTGTTTTTT.

The genes are TRBV25-1 and TRBJ2-3; D gene uncertain. CDR1 and CDR2 from the germline V gene are MGHDK and SYGVNS. V gave up 10 bases and J gave up 2 bases, with 7 bases separating them. This CDR3 contains 11 residues. The CDR3 spells CATVHTDTQYF. CDR3 nucleotide sequence: TGTGCCACCGTACACACAGATACGCAGTATTTT.

The chain is built from TRBV2 and TRBJ1-1; possibly TRBD1 for D (6 bases). Trimming took 6 bases from V and 7 from J, leaving 12 bases between them. The CDR3 contains 12 residues. Germline V gene lookup returns CDR1 SNHLY and CDR2 FYNNEI. In DNA form, the CDR3 reads TGTGCCAGCAGACAGGGCCCCTTTGAAGCTTTCTTT. Translated, it gives CASRQGPFEAFF.

The table lists this clone with a count of one. The chain carries TRBV11-2 and TRBJ1-1; D uncertain. The CDR3 runs 11 residues. Trimming removed 7 bases from V and 5 bases from J, with 8 bases in between. CDR1 is SGHAT and CDR2 is FQNNGV in the germline V gene. CDR3 sequence (DNA): TGTGCCAGCACGCCGAGGACTGAAGCTTTCTTT. Its protein product is CASTPRTEAFF.

The chain carries TRBV19 and TRBJ1-2, with 9 bases aligning to TRBD1. Germline CDR1 and CDR2: LNHDA and SQIVND (reference sequence). The V and J ends lost 5 bases and 5 bases, in that order; junction bases with no gene match: 6. The CDR3 length is 14 residues. The CDR3 spells CASSHRGQGYGYTF. The CDR3 bases are TGTGCCAGTAGTCACAGGGGGCAAGGGTATGGCTACACCTTC.

The rearrangement uses TRBV7-8 and TRBJ1-2; no clear D gene. This CDR3 spans 16 amino acids. CDR1 and CDR2 (germline): SGHVS, FQNEAQ. Trimming removed 2 bases from V and 5 bases from J, with 18 bases in between. The CDR3 spells CASSLSSGMVGYGYTF. The DNA for the CDR3 is TGTGCCAGCAGCTTATCCTCGGGGATGGTGGGGTATGGCTACACCTTC.

The chain is built from TRBV6-6 and TRBJ1-5; 9 nucleotides line up with TRBD1. This CDR3 has 17 residues. Germline V gene lookup returns CDR1 MNHNY and CDR2 SVGAGI (reference sequence). With 5 bases clipped from V and 4 bases from J, the junction kept 12 bases outside the gene matches. The CDR3 DNA reads as TGTGCCAGCAGTCCCTCCGGGACAGGGACTAGGAATCAGCCCCAGCATTTT. Translated, it gives CASSPSGTGTRNQPQHF.

The chain carries TRBV5-8 and TRBJ2-4, with 9 bases lining up with TRBD2. V was clipped by 4 bases and J by 7 bases; unmatched bases: 12. Per the germline V gene, CDR1 is SGHTS and CDR2 is YDEGEE. This CDR3 is built from 16 residues. CDR3 region: CASSPWRGLAGNIQYF. The CDR3 DNA follows: TGTGCCAGCAGCCCTTGGAGGGGGCTAGCGGGGAACATTCAGTACTTC.

Comment on this clone: One end of the junction does not line up with germline, which may come from a read error. The chain employs TRBV5-8 and TRBJ1-2; 7 nucleotides match TRBD1. The CDR3 runs to 12 residues. Per germline, CDR1 SGHTS and CDR2 YDEGEE. The CDR3 sequence is CASSLAPQGIRF. Here the CDR3 DNA reads TGTGCCAGCAGCTTGGCGCCACAGGGGATCCGCTTC.

The chain employs TRBV3-1 (or the pseudogene TRBV3-2) and TRBJ2-2; D gene unclear. The V end was cut by 4 bases, the J end by 4 bases, with 10 bases between. This CDR3 spans 14 amino acids. Germline V gene sequence: CDR1 LGHDT, CDR2 YNNKEL (reference sequence). Here the CDR3 reads CASSLDWSTGELFF. The CDR3 nucleotides are TGTGCCAGCAGCCTAGACTGGAGCACCGGGGAGCTGTTTTTT.

The chain employs TRBV5-1 and TRBJ2-7, with 13 bases lining up with TRBD2. The CDR3 sequence is 20 residues long. From germline, CDR1 is SGHRS and CDR2 YFSETQ. V trimming: 4 bases; J trimming: 3 bases; junction bases outside the gene matches: 19. The CDR3 sequence is CASSTGSPGLAGPRLYEQYF. For the CDR3, the DNA is TGCGCCAGCAGCACGGGATCCCCGGGACTAGCGGGACCCCGACTCTACGAGCAGTACTTC.

The rearrangement uses TRBV6-5 and TRBJ1-3; weak D call: TRBD1 (6 bases). CDR3 length: 14 amino acids. From germline, CDR1 is MNHEY and CDR2 SVGAGI. V was trimmed by 5 bases and J by 0 bases, leaving 8 bases between them. The CDR3, as DNA: TGTGCCAGCAGTCTGACAGGCTCTGGAAACACCATATATTTT. Translating it yields CASSLTGSGNTIYF.

V usage is TRBV5-1 and J usage is TRBJ2-6, with D possibly matching TRBD1 (6 bases). CDR1 is SGHRS, CDR2 YFSETQ, per germline. The V end lost 3 bases, the J end lost 4 bases, and 20 bases lay between the germline ends. This CDR3 has 18 residues. The CDR3 nucleotides are TGCGCCAGCAGCTCTAGCAGGGGCCTCGCGGTAGGGGCCAACGTCCTGACTTTC. It yields the protein CASSSSRGLAVGANVLTF.

The chain is built from TRBV7-6 and TRBJ2-3, with TRBD2 matching 12 bases. Germline CDR1 reads SGHVS; CDR2 reads FNYEAQ. The CDR3 extends over 17 amino acids. With V trimmed by 5 bases and J by 4 bases, 10 bases remained unmatched. In nucleotides, the CDR3 is TGTGCCAGCAGCCCAACGGAGCTAGCGGGGGGGGCAGATACGCAGTATTTT. It codes for CASSPTELAGGADTQYF.